Following are 19 T cell receptor beta chains from one sample sequenced in a study of low-dose radiotherapy and immunotherapy resistance in tumors. Primers targeting TRAV and TRBV primed first-strand cDNA, covering alpha and beta chains. Amplification of TCRs used a constant-region primer and V-primer adapter for around 20 PCR cycles. TCRdb re-called the reads with MiXCR, one entry per CDR3 protein. This table holds around 58,000 distinct CDR3 sequences, 20% to 25% found once. Documented time point: after trial treatment. Treatment in this sample: LDRT plus nivolumab, ipilimumab, low-dose cyclophosphamide and aspirin (RACIN trial). Here the sequenced sample was PBMCs, taken after low-dose radiotherapy plus immunotherapy. The receptors were sampled from a male donor with prostate cancer.

The chain is built from TRBV28 and TRBJ2-5; 7 bases are a match to TRBD2. The germline CDR1 and CDR2 sequences are MDHEN and SYDVKM. This CDR3 spans 13 amino acids. The trim removed 3 bases at V and 3 bases at J, leaving 1 base unmatched. The chain's CDR3 is CASSFRGEETQYF. DNA for the CDR3: TGTGCCAGCAGTTTTCGGGGGGAAGAGACCCAGTACTTC.

This clonotype was seen more than once but under ten times. J is TRBJ1-1 and V is TRBV27; 9 positions agree with TRBD1. Germline CDR1 and CDR2: MNHEY and SMNVEV (reference sequence). The CDR3 sequence is 16 residues long. V shed 8 bases, J shed 1 base, and the junction held 11 bases outside the gene matches. The CDR3 nucleotides read TGTGCCAGCCGGCCTCCGATGGACAGGGGGAACACTGAAGCTTTCTTT. Translated, it gives CASRPPMDRGNTEAFF.

This chain uses TRBV6-2 or TRBV6-3 with TRBJ2-7; 8 bases are a match to TRBD2. CDR1 MNHEY and CDR2 SVGEGT come from the germline V gene. Trimming took 6 bases from V and 2 from J; bases not matched to a gene: 3. This CDR3 region has 13 residues. The CDR3 DNA reads TGTGCCAGCAGACTCGGGAGGGCCTACGAGCAGTACTTC. Translated, it gives CASRLGRAYEQYF.

Remarks on this clonotype: With only one base between it and a far larger clone, this is likely a read error. The rearrangement joins TRBV3-1 to TRBJ2-4, with a weak D call TRBD1 (6 bases). Trimming cost V 4 bases and J 13 bases, with 23 bases left between them. The CDR3 extends over 15 amino acids. Per the germline V gene, CDR1 is LGHDT and CDR2 is YNNKEL (reference sequence). The CDR3 DNA reads as TGTGCCAGCAGCCCTGCTCTACAGGGCGGCTACAAGCAGTACTTC. Residues: CASSPALQGGYKQYF.

The rearrangement joins TRBV30 to TRBJ1-1; no definite D call. The V end lost 2 bases, the J end lost 7 bases, and 5 bases lay between the germline ends. CDR3 size: 10 residues. Germline V gene lookup returns CDR1 GTSNPN and CDR2 SVGIG (reference sequence). CDR3: CAWSTYEAFF. The CDR3 DNA reads as TGTGCCTGGAGTACGTATGAAGCTTTCTTT.

This clonotype has at least ten counts. V and J are TRBV20-1 and TRBJ2-1, with D possibly TRBD2 on 6 matching bases. Deletions cut 1 base from V and 3 bases from J, with 16 bases between. The germline gives CDR1 DFQATT, CDR2 SNEGSKA (reference sequence). This CDR3 is 16 amino acids long. The CDR3 reads CSARVFFGSGYNEQFF. The CDR3 coding sequence is TGCAGTGCTAGAGTCTTCTTCGGTAGCGGCTACAATGAGCAGTTCTTC.

This clonotype was detected ten times or more. The chain uses TRBV10-3 and TRBJ1-3; a weak D match, TRBD1 (6 bases). V lost 10 bases to trimming and J lost 0 bases, with 16 bases between them. Germline V CDR1 and CDR2: ENHRY, SYGVKD. This CDR3 comprises 15 residues. Here the CDR3 DNA reads TGTGCCACCATCCGGGACACAAACTCTGGAAACACCATATATTTT. Residues: CATIRDTNSGNTIYF.

This clonotype was recorded at least ten times. V usage is TRBV5-1 and J usage is TRBJ2-7; TRBD2 agrees at 12 bases. The length of the CDR3 is 14 residues. The J segment lost 7 bases and the V segment lost 4 bases, leaving 6 bases of the junction unmatched. CDR1 and CDR2 from the germline V gene are SGHRS and YFSETQ. The CDR3 sequence: CASSPTSGRREQYF. In nucleotides, the CDR3 is TGCGCCAGCAGCCCTACTAGCGGGAGGCGGGAGCAGTACTTC.

The sample holds many counts of this clonotype. The rearrangement links TRBV19 to TRBJ2-2, with D tentatively TRBD1 or TRBD2 (7 bases each). This CDR3 is 18 amino acids long. V was trimmed by 3 bases and J by 6 bases, leaving 23 bases between them. Per the germline V gene, CDR1 is LNHDA and CDR2 is SQIVND (reference sequence). Here the CDR3 reads CASSIIGRGRETAGELFF. For the CDR3, the DNA is TGTGCCAGTAGTATCATAGGGAGGGGGCGGGAGACCGCCGGGGAGCTGTTTTTT.

This clonotype was detected ten times or more. The rearrangement links TRBV20-1 to TRBJ2-4, with TRBD2 matching 8 bases. CDR1 DFQATT and CDR2 SNEGSKA come from the germline V gene (reference sequence). This CDR3 is built from 14 residues. V was clipped by 6 bases and J by 1 base; unmatched bases: 5. The CDR3 coding sequence is TGCAGTGCCGGGGGGGGGCAGGCCAAAAACATTCAGTACTTC. Translating gives CSAGGGQAKNIQYF.

Many counts were recorded for this clonotype. J is TRBJ2-7 and V is TRBV30; 7 bases line up with TRBD2. The germline gives CDR1 GTSNPN, CDR2 SVGIG (reference sequence). There are 16 residues in the CDR3. Germline trimming cut 4 bases from V and 7 bases from J; bases unmatched to any gene: 19. The chain's CDR3 is CAWNLGGSPRVWEQYF. The CDR3 nucleotides are TGTGCCTGGAATCTCGGCGGGAGTCCCAGGGTATGGGAGCAGTACTTC. The full variable domain, with the rest looked up from reference TRBV30 and TRBJ2-7, is SQTIHQWPATLVQPVGSPLSLECTVEGTSNPNLYWYRQAAGRGLQLLFYSVGIGQISSEVPQNLSASRPQDRQFILSSKKLLLSDSGFYLCAWNLGGSPRVWEQYFGPGTRLTVT.

This clonotype was counted many times. The rearrangement links TRBV30 to TRBJ2-1; a weak D match, TRBD2 (6 bases). The CDR3 spans 15 residues. The V gene's germline CDR1 is GTSNPN and CDR2 SVGIG (reference sequence). V was pared by 7 bases and J by 9 bases, with 25 bases between. The CDR3 loop is CASTVGGMDVGEQFF. In DNA, the CDR3 is TGTGCCTCCACCGTTGGGGGGATGGACGTAGGTGAGCAGTTCTTC.

In this sample, this clonotype turned up many times. The genes are TRBV11-2 and TRBJ2-1; D is unresolved. V lost 5 bases and J 8 bases, leaving 10 bases between the germline ends. This CDR3 is 12 amino acids long. Germline V lookup: CDR1 SGHAT, CDR2 FQNNGV. CDR3 loop: CASSRSVDEQFF. The CDR3 DNA is TGTGCCAGCAGCCGTAGTGTGGATGAGCAGTTCTTC.

This clonotype occurred many times. The gene calls are TRBV6-5 and TRBJ1-4; TRBD1 is a possible D gene (5 bases). Trimming took off 5 bases at V and 3 bases at J, with 13 bases between the two ends. Per the germline V gene, CDR1 is MNHEY and CDR2 is SVGAGI. The CDR3 runs 15 residues. CDR3 in DNA: TGTGCCAGCAGTGTCAGGGTCGGGGCTAATGAAAAACTGTTTTTT. Its translation is CASSVRVGANEKLFF.

At least ten counts were recorded for this clonotype. The rearrangement joins TRBV11-1 to TRBJ2-2; D unresolved. In germline, CDR1 is SGHAT, CDR2 FQDESV (reference sequence). CDR3 length: 18 amino acids. V shed 5 bases and J shed 1 base, with 20 bases lying between them. This chain's CDR3 is CASSGLRPGVLNTGELFF. CDR3 coding DNA: TGTGCCAGCAGCGGTCTGAGGCCCGGCGTATTGAACACCGGGGAGCTGTTTTTT.

This clonotype was seen repeatedly, ten times or more. The chain links TRBV4-1 to TRBJ1-2; 7 nucleotides line up with TRBD1. V was pared by 4 bases and J by 4 bases, with 18 bases of the junction left unmatched. The CDR3 is 18 residues long. The germline V gene encodes CDR1 MGHRA and CDR2 YSYEKL. CDR3 protein: CASSPIMPTGEEFYGYTF. The DNA of the CDR3 is TGCGCCAGCAGCCCAATAATGCCAACAGGGGAGGAATTCTATGGCTACACCTTC.

This clonotype has ten or more counts. This chain joins TRBV18 and TRBJ1-5; D is unresolved. CDR3 length: 14 amino acids. In germline, CDR1 is KGHSH, CDR2 LQKENI. V was clipped by 3 bases and J by 1 base, with 7 bases between them. In nucleotides, the CDR3 is TGTGCCAGCTCACCGCGGGCCAGCAATCAGCCCCAGCATTTT. Its protein product is CASSPRASNQPQHF.

This clonotype was seen many times. The gene calls are TRBV5-6 and TRBJ1-1; 8 bases match TRBD1. The junction had 13 bases not matched to a gene; V was cut back by 4 bases and J by 5 bases. Germline assignment: CDR1 SGHDT and CDR2 YYEEEE. The CDR3 has 16 amino acids. The CDR3 DNA reads TGTGCCAGCAGCGACCCGACAGGGGTAGATCGAACTGAAGCTTTCTTT. It codes for CASSDPTGVDRTEAFF.

This clonotype was recorded at least ten times. This chain joins TRBV7-3 and TRBJ1-1, with D perhaps matching TRBD1 (5 bases). The V gene's germline CDR1 is SGHTA and CDR2 FQGTGA. V was trimmed by 1 base and J by 5 bases, leaving 8 bases between them. This CDR3 comprises 13 residues. In nucleotides, the CDR3 is TGTGCCAGCAGCTTAAGCCAGGGTACTGAAGCTTTCTTT. Encoded protein: CASSLSQGTEAFF.